This TCR beta chain was identified during a study of T cells in Graves' hyperthyroidism and ophthalmopathy. Whole-study findings and limits: Blood also carried most thyroid clonotypes expanded above 0.001.

The V segment lost 4 bases and the J segment 0 bases; nucleotides outside the gene matches: 5. The CDR3 runs 16 residues. Germline CDR1 and CDR2: SGHVS and FNYEAQ. This clonotype was counted at least ten times. Its antigen remains unidentified. RNA transcripts were the template for amplifying TCR beta CDR3 regions. Researchers ran a first-round RT-PCR on the TCR CDR3 using the HTBI primer set. Using its own MiXCR run on the multiplex PCR reads, TCRdb lists one record per CDR3 protein. The sample has 490,000 or so distinct CDR3 sequences; 15% to 20% are singletons. This sequence originates from a woman aged 25 to 45 with Graves' ophthalmopathy. The chain is built from TRBV7-6 and TRBJ2-7; 11 bases line up with TRBD2. The sample taken for sequencing was blood. CDR3 bases: TGTGCCAGCAGCTCCCGACTAGCGGGAAGCTCCTACGAGCAGTACTTC. It is translated as CASSSRLAGSSYEQYF.